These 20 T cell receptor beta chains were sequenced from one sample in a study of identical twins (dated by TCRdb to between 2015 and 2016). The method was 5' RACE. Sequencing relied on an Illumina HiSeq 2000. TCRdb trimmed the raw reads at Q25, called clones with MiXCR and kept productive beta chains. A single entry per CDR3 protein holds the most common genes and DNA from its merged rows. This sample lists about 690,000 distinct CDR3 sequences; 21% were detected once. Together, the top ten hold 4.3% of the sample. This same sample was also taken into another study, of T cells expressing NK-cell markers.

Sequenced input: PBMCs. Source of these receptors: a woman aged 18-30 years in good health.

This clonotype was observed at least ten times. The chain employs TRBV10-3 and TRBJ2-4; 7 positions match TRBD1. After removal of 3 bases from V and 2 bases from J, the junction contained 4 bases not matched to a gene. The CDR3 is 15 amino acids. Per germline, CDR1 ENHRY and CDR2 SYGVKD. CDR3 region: CAISDTTGPKNIQYF. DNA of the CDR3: TGTGCCATCAGTGATACGACAGGGCCCAAAAACATTCAGTACTTC.

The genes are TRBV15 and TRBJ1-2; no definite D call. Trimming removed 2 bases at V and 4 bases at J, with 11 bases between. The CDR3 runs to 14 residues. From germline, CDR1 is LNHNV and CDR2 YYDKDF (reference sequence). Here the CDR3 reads CATSRPGKTYGYTF. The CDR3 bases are TGTGCCACCAGCAGACCGGGTAAAACCTATGGCTACACCTTC.

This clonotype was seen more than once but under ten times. The chain's CDR3 is CASSLAPVGRGNQPQHF. The CDR3 DNA is TGTGCCAGCAGCTTAGCCCCCGTGGGGAGAGGCAATCAGCCCCAGCATTTT. V and J are TRBV7-2 and TRBJ1-5; D is uncertain. Trimming removed 0 bases from V and 2 bases from J, with 14 bases in between. Germline lookup yields CDR1 SGHTA and CDR2 FQGNSA. This CDR3 region has 17 residues.

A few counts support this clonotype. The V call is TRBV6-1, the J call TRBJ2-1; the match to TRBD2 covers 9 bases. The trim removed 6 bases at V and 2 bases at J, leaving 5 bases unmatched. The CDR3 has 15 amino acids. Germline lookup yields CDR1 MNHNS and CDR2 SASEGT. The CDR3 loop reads CASRLASGAYNEQFF. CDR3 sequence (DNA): TGTGCCAGCAGGCTTGCTAGCGGGGCCTACAATGAGCAGTTCTTC.

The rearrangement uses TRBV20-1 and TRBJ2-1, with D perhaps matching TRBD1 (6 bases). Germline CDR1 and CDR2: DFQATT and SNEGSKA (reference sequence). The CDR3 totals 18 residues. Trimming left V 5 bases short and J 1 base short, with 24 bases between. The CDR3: CSAPLRRPTGRSYNEQFF. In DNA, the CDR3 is TGCAGTGCTCCCCTCCGTAGACCAACAGGGCGGTCCTACAATGAGCAGTTCTTC.

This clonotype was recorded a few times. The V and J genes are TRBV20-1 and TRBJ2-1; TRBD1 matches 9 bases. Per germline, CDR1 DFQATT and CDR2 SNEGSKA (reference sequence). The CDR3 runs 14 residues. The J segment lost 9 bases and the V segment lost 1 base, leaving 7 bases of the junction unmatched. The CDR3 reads CSARVGTGLFEQFF. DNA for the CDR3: TGCAGTGCTAGAGTTGGGACAGGGCTGTTTGAGCAGTTCTTC.

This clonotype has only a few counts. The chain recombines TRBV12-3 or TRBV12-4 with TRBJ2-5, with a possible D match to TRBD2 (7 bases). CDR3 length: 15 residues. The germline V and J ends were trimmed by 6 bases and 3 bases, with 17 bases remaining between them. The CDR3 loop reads CASRIRTGGEETQYF. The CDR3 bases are TGTGCCAGCAGGATCCGAACGGGGGGCGAAGAGACCCAGTACTTC.

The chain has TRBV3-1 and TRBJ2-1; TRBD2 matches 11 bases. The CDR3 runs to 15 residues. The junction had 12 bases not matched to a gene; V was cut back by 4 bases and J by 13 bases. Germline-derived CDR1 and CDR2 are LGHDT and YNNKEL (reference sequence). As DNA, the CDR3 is TGTGCCAGCAGCCCTCCCTTAGCGGGGGGGCTTTTTCAGTTCTTC. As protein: CASSPPLAGGLFQFF.

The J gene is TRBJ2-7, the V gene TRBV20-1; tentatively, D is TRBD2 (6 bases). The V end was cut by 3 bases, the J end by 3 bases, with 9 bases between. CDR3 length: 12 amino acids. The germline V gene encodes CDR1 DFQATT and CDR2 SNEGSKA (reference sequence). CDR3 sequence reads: CSARGLVYEQYF. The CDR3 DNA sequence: TGCAGTGCTAGGGGACTGGTCTACGAGCAGTACTTC.

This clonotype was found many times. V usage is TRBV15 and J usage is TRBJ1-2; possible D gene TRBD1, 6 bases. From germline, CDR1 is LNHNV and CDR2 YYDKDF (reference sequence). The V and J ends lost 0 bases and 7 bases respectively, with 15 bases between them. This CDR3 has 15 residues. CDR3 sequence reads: CATSREGAGAGGYTF. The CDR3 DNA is TGTGCCACCAGCAGAGAAGGAGCAGGGGCCGGTGGCTACACCTTC.

The CDR3 DNA follows: TGTGCCAGCAGCTTAGATATGAGCGGGAGCTCCTACAATGAGCAGTTCTTC. Encoded protein: CASSLDMSGSSYNEQFF. The chain uses TRBV11-2 and TRBJ2-1, with 8 bases aligning to TRBD2. Germline CDR1 and CDR2: SGHAT and FQNNGV. V trimming: 0 bases; J trimming: 0 bases; junction bases outside the gene matches: 4. The length of the CDR3 is 17 residues.

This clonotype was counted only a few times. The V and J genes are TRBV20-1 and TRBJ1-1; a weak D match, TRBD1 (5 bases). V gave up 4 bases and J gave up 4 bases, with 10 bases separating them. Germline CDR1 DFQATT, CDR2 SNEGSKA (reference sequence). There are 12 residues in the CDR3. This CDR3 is CSATGGTTEAFF. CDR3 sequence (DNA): TGCAGTGCTACGGGGGGGACCACTGAAGCTTTCTTT.

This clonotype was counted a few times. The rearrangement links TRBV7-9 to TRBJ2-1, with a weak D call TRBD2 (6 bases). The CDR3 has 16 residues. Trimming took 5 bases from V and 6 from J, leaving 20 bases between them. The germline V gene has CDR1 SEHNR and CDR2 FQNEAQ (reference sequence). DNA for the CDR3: TGTGCCAGCAGCCCCAGCTTGGGACTCTGGGGCAATGAGCAGTTCTTC. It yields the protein CASSPSLGLWGNEQFF.

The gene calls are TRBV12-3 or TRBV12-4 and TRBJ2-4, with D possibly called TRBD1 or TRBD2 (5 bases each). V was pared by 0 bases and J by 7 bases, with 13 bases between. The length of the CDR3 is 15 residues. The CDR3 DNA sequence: TGTGCCAGCAGTTTAGCAGGGACCGTCTCGAACATTCAGTACTTC. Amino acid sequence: CASSLAGTVSNIQYF.

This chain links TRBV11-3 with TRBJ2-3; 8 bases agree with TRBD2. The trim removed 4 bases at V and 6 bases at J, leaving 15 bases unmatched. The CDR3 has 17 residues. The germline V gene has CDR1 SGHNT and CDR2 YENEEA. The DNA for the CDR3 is TGTGCCAGCAGCTCCTCCGTGATCGGGAGGGCTAGCGATACGCAGTATTTT. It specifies CASSSSVIGRASDTQYF.

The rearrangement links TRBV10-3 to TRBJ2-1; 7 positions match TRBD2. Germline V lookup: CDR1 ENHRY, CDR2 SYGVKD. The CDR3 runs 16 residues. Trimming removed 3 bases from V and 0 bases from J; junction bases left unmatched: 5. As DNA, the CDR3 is TGTGCCATCAGTGATTGGCGGGGGAGCTCCTACAATGAGCAGTTCTTC. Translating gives CAISDWRGSSYNEQFF.

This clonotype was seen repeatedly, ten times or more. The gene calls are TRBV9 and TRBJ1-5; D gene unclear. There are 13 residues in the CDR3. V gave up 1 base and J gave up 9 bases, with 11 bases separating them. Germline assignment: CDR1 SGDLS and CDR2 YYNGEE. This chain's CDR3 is CASSVRLAGPQHF. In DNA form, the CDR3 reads TGTGCCAGCAGCGTACGACTGGCCGGGCCCCAGCATTTT.

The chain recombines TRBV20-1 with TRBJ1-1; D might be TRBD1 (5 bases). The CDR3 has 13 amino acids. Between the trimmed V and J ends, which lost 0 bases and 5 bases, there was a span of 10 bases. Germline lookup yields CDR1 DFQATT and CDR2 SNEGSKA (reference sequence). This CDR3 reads CSARDLGTTEAFF. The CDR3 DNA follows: TGCAGTGCTAGAGATCTGGGGACGACTGAAGCTTTCTTT.

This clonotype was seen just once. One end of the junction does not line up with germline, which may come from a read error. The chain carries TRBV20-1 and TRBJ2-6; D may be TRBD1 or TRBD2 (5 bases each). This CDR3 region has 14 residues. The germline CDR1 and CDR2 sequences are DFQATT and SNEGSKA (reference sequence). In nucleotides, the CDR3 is TGCAGTGCCGCTTTTGCGCACGGGGCCAACGGCCTGACTTTC. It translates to CSAAFAHGANGLTF.

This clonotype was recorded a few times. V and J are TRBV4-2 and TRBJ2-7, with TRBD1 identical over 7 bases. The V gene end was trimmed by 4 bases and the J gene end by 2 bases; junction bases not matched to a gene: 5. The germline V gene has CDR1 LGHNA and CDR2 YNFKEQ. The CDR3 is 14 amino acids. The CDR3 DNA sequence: TGTGCCAGCAGCCGCGAACAGGGGACCTACGAGCAGTACTTC. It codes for CASSREQGTYEQYF.